This T cell receptor beta chain was captured in a study of T cell clonotyping in hematopoietic cell transplantation. As for this clone: Its antigen is as yet unknown.

Produced via immunoSEQ multiplex PCR; TCRdb's table is partial and in-frame only. This table has about 4,400 clones, approximately 70% appearing once. Study outcomes and limitations: Graft donor and pretransplant recipient Inverse Simpson Index values predicted broader posttransplant TCR diversity. Recipient TCR diversity dropped after transplant; expanded clonotypes rose from day 30 to 180.

Germline values: CDR1 LNHDA, CDR2 SQIVND (reference sequence). This CDR3 region has 14 residues. With V trimmed by 7 bases and J by 0 bases, 5 bases remained unmatched. The material sequenced was PBMCs, taken 100 days after allogeneic stem cell transplant. The sequence came from a male patient between 60 and 69 years old who had an allogeneic stem cell transplant, so the T cells may come from the graft donor. Some clones in this sample may be carry-over from other donors' samples. The chain joins TRBV19 to TRBJ1-1, with 7 positions matching TRBD1. CDR3 nucleotides: TGTGCCAGTACCCGCACAGGGGTGAACACTGAAGCTTTCTTT. This gives the protein CASTRTGVNTEAFF.